One sample yielded the 32 T cell receptor beta chains listed below, sequenced in a study of cytomegalovirus exposure and HLA in healthy donors. Amplification used 60 Vbeta primers and 13 Jbeta primers. This table comes from immunoSEQ multiplex PCR, and its TCRdb copy is limited to in-frame clones, with some not included. The sample has approximately 120,000 clones; about 76% are singletons. Sequenced input: PBMCs. The receptors were sampled from a woman aged 60-75 years in good health and CMV-seropositive.

The J gene is TRBJ1-5, the V gene TRBV5-1, with no clear D. The CDR3 loop spans 14 amino acids. V lost 0 bases, J lost 4 bases, and 8 bases lay in between. The germline V gene has CDR1 SGHRS and CDR2 YFSETQ. The CDR3 loop reads CASSLGVQNQPQHF. The CDR3 DNA follows: TGCGCCAGCAGCTTGGGGGTACAGAATCAGCCCCAGCATTTT.

The chain carries TRBV7-8 and TRBJ2-2; D gene uncertain. The germline CDR1 and CDR2 sequences are SGHVS and FQNEAQ. There are 13 residues in the CDR3. V lost 6 bases to trimming and J lost 1 base, with 6 bases between them. This CDR3 is CASSRQNTGELFF. Written as DNA, the CDR3 is TGTGCCAGCAGTCGACAGAACACCGGGGAGCTGTTTTTT. The full variable domain, rest sourced from reference TRBV7-8 and TRBJ2-2, is GAGVSQSPRYKVAKRGQDVALRCDPISGHVSLFWYQQALGQGPEFLTYFQNEAQLDKSGLPSDRFFAERPEGSVSTLKIQRTQQEDSAVYLCASSRQNTGELFFGEGSRLTVL.

The chain uses TRBV6-1 and TRBJ2-3; 7 nucleotides line up with TRBD2. Per germline, CDR1 MNHNS and CDR2 SASEGT. With V trimmed by 3 bases and J by 2 bases, 5 bases remained unmatched. The CDR3 covers 15 residues. This chain's CDR3 is CASSDGGDSTDTQYF. The CDR3 DNA is TGTGCCAGCAGTGATGGGGGGGATTCCACAGATACGCAGTATTTT.

This clone was seen more than once but under ten times. V and J are TRBV9 and TRBJ2-7; 9 bases fit TRBD1. Germline V CDR1 and CDR2: SGDLS, YYNGEE. J lost 3 bases, V lost 4 bases, and 8 bases had no gene match. The CDR3 is made up of 15 amino acids. The CDR3 loop is CASSPRTGEVYEQYF. In nucleotides, the CDR3 is TGTGCCAGCAGCCCCCGGACAGGGGAGGTCTACGAGCAGTACTTC.

This clone was observed a handful of times. J is TRBJ1-1 and V is TRBV30, with no clear D. This CDR3 spans 13 amino acids. Germline V gives CDR1 GTSNPN, CDR2 SVGIG (reference sequence). Trimming took 3 bases from V and 1 from J, leaving 9 bases between them. The CDR3 DNA follows: TGTGCCTGGAGAACAGAGTCGAACACTGAAGCTTTCTTT. This encodes CAWRTESNTEAFF.

This rearrangement joins TRBV19 to TRBJ2-6, with D tentatively TRBD1 (6 bases). The germline V and J ends were trimmed by 4 bases and 0 bases, with 22 bases remaining between them. CDR3 length: 20 residues. Germline CDR1 reads LNHDA; CDR2 reads SQIVND (reference sequence). The CDR3 DNA reads TGTGCCAGTAGTAAAACCGGGACACGAATTTCAGACTCTGGGGCCAACGTCCTGACTTTC. Translation: CASSKTGTRISDSGANVLTF.

The V call is TRBV19, the J call TRBJ2-3; D possibly corresponds to TRBD2 (5 bases). The germline CDR1 and CDR2 sequences are LNHDA and SQIVND (reference sequence). Deletions cut 4 bases from V and 4 bases from J, with 15 bases between. The CDR3 spans 15 residues. The CDR3 DNA reads TGTGCCAGTAGTAAGCGGCTAGCAGGCTCAGATACGCAGTATTTT. This codes for CASSKRLAGSDTQYF.

The CDR3, as DNA: TGCAGCGTTGAACCGGCCAGGGGTAATGAGCAGTTCTTC. It encodes CSVEPARGNEQFF. The chain joins TRBV29-1 to TRBJ2-1, with D possibly TRBD1 on 6 matching bases. CDR1 and CDR2 from the germline V gene are SQVTM and ANQGSEA. CDR3 size: 13 residues. Trimming cost V 2 bases and J 7 bases, with 12 bases left between them.

This clone was detected only once. The rearrangement links TRBV21-1 to TRBJ2-1; whether TRBD2, the table's D call, matches the DNA was not checked. TRBV21-1 is a pseudogene. The CDR3 covers 14 residues. The CDR3 sequence is CAVTGTRYYNEQFF. CDR3 in DNA: TGTGCCGTGACCGGGACTCGCTACTACAATGAGCAGTTCTTC.

The chain couples TRBV19 to TRBJ1-1; the match to TRBD1 covers 8 bases. J was trimmed by 0 bases and V by 7 bases; bases with no gene match: 10. The CDR3 covers 16 residues. Germline CDR1 and CDR2: LNHDA and SQIVND (reference sequence). CDR3 region: CASTRAGGWVNTEAFF. The CDR3 coding sequence is TGTGCCAGTACGAGGGCAGGGGGCTGGGTGAACACTGAAGCTTTCTTT.

This chain joins TRBV5-1 and TRBJ1-1, with 11 bases identical to TRBD1. CDR1 is SGHRS, CDR2 YFSETQ, per germline. Unmatched junction bases numbered 4, after V lost 4 bases and J lost 5 bases. The CDR3 consists of 14 residues. The CDR3 spells CASSRDRGITEAFF. CDR3 DNA: TGCGCCAGCAGCAGGGACAGGGGGATAACTGAAGCTTTCTTT.

The V and J genes are TRBV15 and TRBJ1-1; the match to TRBD1 covers 8 bases. Losses at the gene ends were 2 bases for V and 5 bases for J; bases not matched to a gene: 4. The CDR3 runs 14 residues. Germline V gene sequence: CDR1 LNHNV, CDR2 YYDKDF (reference sequence). CDR3 residues: CATSRNRGGTEAFF. The CDR3 coding sequence is TGTGCCACCAGCAGAAACAGGGGGGGGACTGAAGCTTTCTTT.

The gene calls are TRBV29-1 and TRBJ1-1; 8 bases are shared with TRBD1. The germline CDR1 and CDR2 sequences are SQVTM and ANQGSEA. After removal of 6 bases from V and 4 bases from J, the junction contained 4 bases not matched to a gene. The CDR3 runs 12 residues. The CDR3 sequence is CSVRQGATEAFF. CDR3 DNA sequence: TGCAGCGTGAGGCAGGGGGCCACTGAAGCTTTCTTT.

The J gene is TRBJ2-7, the V gene TRBV5-1; 11 bases map to TRBD1. Losses at the gene ends were 0 bases for V and 3 bases for J; bases not matched to a gene: 2. This CDR3 comprises 15 residues. Germline V gives CDR1 SGHRS, CDR2 YFSETQ. This CDR3 reads CASSLDGTGGYEQYF. CDR3 bases: TGCGCCAGCAGCTTGGATGGGACAGGGGGCTACGAGCAGTACTTC.

The chain couples TRBV7-9 to TRBJ2-3; TRBD2 matches at 13 bases. The CDR3 is 18 residues long. The germline CDR1 and CDR2 sequences are SEHNR and FQNEAQ (reference sequence). J was trimmed by 2 bases and V by 5 bases; bases with no gene match: 10. CDR3 DNA sequence: TGTGCCAGCAGCCACTATGAGGGACTAGCGGGATTCACAGATACGCAGTATTTT. Residues: CASSHYEGLAGFTDTQYF. Full variable domain (missing parts from reference TRBV7-9 and TRBJ2-3): DTGVSQNPRHKITKRGQNVTFRCDPISEHNRLYWYRQTLGQGPEFLTYFQNEAQLEKSRLLSDRFSAERPKGSFSTLEIQRTEQGDSAMYLCASSHYEGLAGFTDTQYFGPGTRLTVL.

The J gene is TRBJ1-2, the V gene TRBV20-1; unclear D gene. Germline-derived CDR1 and CDR2 are DFQATT and SNEGSKA (reference sequence). The ends were cut back, 1 base at V and 8 bases at J, with 8 bases in the middle. CDR3 length: 11 residues. CDR3 residues: CSARVSQGYTF. The CDR3 nucleotides read TGCAGTGCTAGAGTCTCCCAGGGCTACACCTTC.

The V gene is TRBV10-3, the J gene TRBJ1-5; 8 bases match TRBD1. This CDR3 is 15 amino acids long. Germline V gene data show CDR1 as ENHRY and CDR2 as SYGVKD. V lost 2 bases, J lost 2 bases, and 2 bases stayed unmatched. The DNA of the CDR3 is TGTGCCATCAGTGAGCTGGGACAGGGCAATCAGCCCCAGCATTTT. Translated, it gives CAISELGQGNQPQHF.

The chain links TRBV29-1 to TRBJ1-5; TRBD1 matches 9 bases. This CDR3 spans 14 amino acids. Germline trimming cut 6 bases from V and 2 bases from J; bases unmatched to any gene: 5. Per germline, CDR1 SQVTM and CDR2 ANQGSEA. CDR3 residues: CSVTGGNGNQPQHF. The CDR3 DNA reads TGCAGCGTGACAGGGGGGAATGGCAATCAGCCCCAGCATTTT.

This chain connects TRBV19 to TRBJ1-2; 10 nucleotides agree with TRBD1. The CDR3 is made up of 14 amino acids. V gave up 8 bases and J gave up 1 base; unmatched junction bases: 4. CDR1 and CDR2 from the germline V gene are LNHDA and SQIVND (reference sequence). The CDR3 coding sequence is TGTGCCAGTTTTCGGACAGGGGGTAACTATGGCTACACCTTC. It encodes CASFRTGGNYGYTF.

In this sample, this clone turned up once. The rearrangement uses TRBV7-8 and TRBJ1-3; D uncertain. Germline V gives CDR1 SGHVS, CDR2 FQNEAQ. V lost 2 bases, J lost 1 base, and 15 bases lay in between. The CDR3 contains 17 residues. This CDR3 is CASSLYVEGGSGNTIYF. In DNA, the CDR3 is TGTGCCAGCAGCTTATACGTTGAGGGAGGGTCTGGAAACACCATATATTTT.

This clone was recorded only once. The genes are TRBV6-6 and TRBJ1-2; TRBD1 is a possible D gene (5 bases). This CDR3 region has 15 residues. Germline CDR1 MNHNY, CDR2 SVGAGI (reference sequence). Trimming shortened V by 0 bases and J by 2 bases, and 10 bases separated the two germline ends. CDR3 sequence: CASSYSGASNYGYTF. The CDR3 DNA sequence: TGTGCCAGCAGTTACTCTGGGGCCTCGAACTATGGCTACACCTTC.

The rearrangement links TRBV7-8 to TRBJ1-1; TRBD1 might be the D (5 bases). The germline V gene has CDR1 SGHVS and CDR2 FQNEAQ. CDR3 size: 15 residues. The V end was cut by 5 bases, the J end by 1 base, with 14 bases between. In DNA, the CDR3 is TGTGCCAGCAGCGATAACAGGTTTTCGAACACTGAAGCTTTCTTT. Translated, it gives CASSDNRFSNTEAFF.

This chain links TRBV28 with TRBJ2-3; 8 bases match TRBD1. V trimming: 5 bases; J trimming: 3 bases; junction bases outside the gene matches: 4. The CDR3 runs 14 residues. CDR1 MDHEN and CDR2 SYDVKM come from the germline V gene. CDR3 amino acids: CASSTGGATDTQYF. The DNA for the CDR3 is TGTGCCAGCAGTACAGGGGGTGCGACAGATACGCAGTATTTT.

The gene calls are TRBV2 and TRBJ2-5; 7 bases align to TRBD1. Germline CDR1 SNHLY, CDR2 FYNNEI. V lost 3 bases, J lost 5 bases, and 6 bases stayed unmatched. The CDR3 consists of 14 residues. DNA for the CDR3: TGTGCCAGCAGTGACACAGGGGCCCGGGAGACCCAGTACTTC. Its protein product is CASSDTGARETQYF.

The chain carries TRBV14 and TRBJ1-3; 7 bases line up with TRBD1. Germline V CDR1 and CDR2: SGHDN, FVKESK. V lost 0 bases and J lost 2; bases outside the gene matches: 1. The CDR3 is made up of 15 amino acids. The CDR3 protein is CASSQDTGAGNTIYF. The DNA for the CDR3 is TGTGCCAGCAGCCAAGATACAGGGGCTGGAAACACCATATATTTT.

The genes are TRBV28 and TRBJ2-7, with D maybe TRBD1 (6 bases). V gave up 7 bases and J gave up 2 bases, with 12 bases separating them. CDR1 MDHEN and CDR2 SYDVKM come from the germline V gene. The CDR3 is 13 residues long. In DNA form, the CDR3 reads TGTGCCAGCAAGGACAGCCGCCCCTACGAGCAGTACTTC. Translated: CASKDSRPYEQYF.

In its sample, this clone was seen a few times. The chain joins TRBV2 to TRBJ2-2; weak D call: TRBD2 (7 bases). V lost 4 bases, J lost 6 bases, and 18 bases lay in between. CDR3 size: 16 residues. The V gene's germline CDR1 is SNHLY and CDR2 FYNNEI. CDR3 sequence (DNA): TGTGCCAGCAGTGTCCACGGGGGGCGCGACGCCGGGGAGCTGTTTTTT. The encoded protein is CASSVHGGRDAGELFF.

The J gene is TRBJ2-5, the V gene TRBV7-2; D call uncertain. The J call may be in error: the DNA end matches TRBJ2-7 better. The CDR3 has 14 residues. CDR1 SGHTA and CDR2 FQGNSA come from the germline V gene. The CDR3 DNA sequence: TGTGCCAGCAGCTTGTGGGCTAGCTCCTACGAGCAGTACTTC. This codes for CASSLWASSYEQYF.

The V gene is TRBV9, the J gene TRBJ2-2, with 7 bases that match TRBD2. With V trimmed by 1 base and J by 0 bases, 6 bases remained unmatched. The CDR3 consists of 17 residues. Per the germline V gene, CDR1 is SGDLS and CDR2 is YYNGEE. The CDR3 DNA reads as TGTGCCAGCAGCGTATTGTCTAGCGGTGCGAACACCGGGGAGCTGTTTTTT. Encoded protein: CASSVLSSGANTGELFF.

The V call is TRBV29-1, the J call TRBJ2-1; D is unresolved. The CDR3 totals 14 residues. Trimming removed 4 bases at V and 9 bases at J, with 19 bases between. Germline CDR1 reads SQVTM; CDR2 reads ANQGSEA. The CDR3 reads CSVGDTRGTPEQFF. The CDR3 coding sequence is TGCAGCGTTGGCGATACTCGCGGTACACCTGAGCAGTTCTTC.

The chain uses TRBV4-3 and TRBJ2-5; TRBD1 agrees at 7 bases. The CDR3 is made up of 13 amino acids. V lost 2 bases to trimming and J lost 3 bases; unmatched junction nucleotides: 0. CDR1 is LGHNA, CDR2 YSLEER, per germline. The CDR3 nucleotides read TGCGCCAGCAGCCAAACAGGGGAAGAGACCCAGTACTTC. Protein: CASSQTGEETQYF.

In the case of this clone: Additional DNA sequences in this sample encode the identical CDR3. This sequence joins TRBV7-8 and TRBJ1-5, with D possibly matching TRBD1 (6 bases). Germline V gene data show CDR1 as SGHVS and CDR2 as FQNEAQ. Trimming took 9 bases from V and 9 from J, leaving 24 bases between them. This CDR3 is built from 15 residues. The CDR3: CASSPGGGGIWPQHF. CDR3 DNA sequence: TGTGCCAGTAGCCCAGGAGGGGGGGGCATTTGGCCCCAGCATTTT.